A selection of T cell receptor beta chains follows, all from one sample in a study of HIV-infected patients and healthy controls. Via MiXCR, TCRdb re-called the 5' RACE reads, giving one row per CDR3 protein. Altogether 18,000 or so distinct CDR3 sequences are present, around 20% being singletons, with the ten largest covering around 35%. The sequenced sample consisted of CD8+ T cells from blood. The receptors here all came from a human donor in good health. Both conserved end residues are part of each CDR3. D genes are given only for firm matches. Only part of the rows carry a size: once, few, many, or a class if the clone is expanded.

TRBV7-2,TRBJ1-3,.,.,TGTGCCAGCAGCTTGGGGAAGAGCTCTGGAAACACCATATATTTT,CASSLGKSSGNTIYF
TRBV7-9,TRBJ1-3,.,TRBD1,TGTGCCAGCAGCTCCCTGGACAGGCACTCTGGAAACACCATATATTTT,CASSSLDRHSGNTIYF
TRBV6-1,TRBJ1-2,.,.,TGTGCCAGCGGGGCCTATGGCTACACCTTC,CASGAYGYTF
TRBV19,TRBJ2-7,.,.,TGTGCCAGTAGTATCGGACTTTCCTCCCCCTACGAGCAGTACTTC,CASSIGLSSPYEQYF
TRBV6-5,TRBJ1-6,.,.,TGTGCCAGCAGTTACTTTTCCGGGGGCAGTAATTCACCCCTCCACTTT,CASSYFSGGSNSPLHF
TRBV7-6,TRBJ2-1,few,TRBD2,TGTGCCAGCAGCCCGCTAGGGACTAGCCTCTACAATGAGCAGTTCTTC,CASSPLGTSLYNEQFF
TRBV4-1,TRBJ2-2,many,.,TGCGCCAGCAGCCAAGTGTCAGGGACCGGGGAGCTGTTTTTT,CASSQVSGTGELFF
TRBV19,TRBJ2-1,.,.,TGTGCCAGTAGTATTGGAGGCGCCTACAATGAGCAGTTCTTC,CASSIGGAYNEQFF
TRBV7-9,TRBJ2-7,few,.,TGTGCCAGCAGCTTACCTCCGGGACCGGGATTCGGCGAGCAGTACTTC,CASSLPPGPGFGEQYF
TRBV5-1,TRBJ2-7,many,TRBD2,TGCGCCAGCAGCTTGTTAGGGACTAGCGGTTCCTACGAGCAGTACTTC,CASSLLGTSGSYEQYF
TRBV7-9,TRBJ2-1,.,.,TGTGCCAGCAGCTTACAAATCAGGAGCTCCTACAATGAGCAGTTCTTC,CASSLQIRSSYNEQFF
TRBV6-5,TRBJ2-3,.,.,TGTGCCAGCGGCCGGGACGGATCCACAGATACGCAGTATTTT,CASGRDGSTDTQYF
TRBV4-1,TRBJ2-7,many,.,TGCGCCAGCAGCCAAGAGCGTCTGCGGGTCTACGAGCAGTACTTC,CASSQERLRVYEQYF
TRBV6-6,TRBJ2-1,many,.,TGTGCCAGCAGTTACTCGGACAACTACAATGAGCAGTTCTTC,CASSYSDNYNEQFF
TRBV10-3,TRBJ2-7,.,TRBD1,TGTGCCATCAGTGAGTCGGACAGGGGCTACGAGCAGTACTTC,CAISESDRGYEQYF
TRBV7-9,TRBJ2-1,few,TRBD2,TGTGCCAGCAGCTTAGCGCTGACTAGCGCCAAGCAGTTCTTC,CASSLALTSAKQFF
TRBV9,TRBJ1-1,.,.,TGTGCCAGCAGCACTTTCGATTCGCCGTCGACTGAAGCTTTCTTT,CASSTFDSPSTEAFF